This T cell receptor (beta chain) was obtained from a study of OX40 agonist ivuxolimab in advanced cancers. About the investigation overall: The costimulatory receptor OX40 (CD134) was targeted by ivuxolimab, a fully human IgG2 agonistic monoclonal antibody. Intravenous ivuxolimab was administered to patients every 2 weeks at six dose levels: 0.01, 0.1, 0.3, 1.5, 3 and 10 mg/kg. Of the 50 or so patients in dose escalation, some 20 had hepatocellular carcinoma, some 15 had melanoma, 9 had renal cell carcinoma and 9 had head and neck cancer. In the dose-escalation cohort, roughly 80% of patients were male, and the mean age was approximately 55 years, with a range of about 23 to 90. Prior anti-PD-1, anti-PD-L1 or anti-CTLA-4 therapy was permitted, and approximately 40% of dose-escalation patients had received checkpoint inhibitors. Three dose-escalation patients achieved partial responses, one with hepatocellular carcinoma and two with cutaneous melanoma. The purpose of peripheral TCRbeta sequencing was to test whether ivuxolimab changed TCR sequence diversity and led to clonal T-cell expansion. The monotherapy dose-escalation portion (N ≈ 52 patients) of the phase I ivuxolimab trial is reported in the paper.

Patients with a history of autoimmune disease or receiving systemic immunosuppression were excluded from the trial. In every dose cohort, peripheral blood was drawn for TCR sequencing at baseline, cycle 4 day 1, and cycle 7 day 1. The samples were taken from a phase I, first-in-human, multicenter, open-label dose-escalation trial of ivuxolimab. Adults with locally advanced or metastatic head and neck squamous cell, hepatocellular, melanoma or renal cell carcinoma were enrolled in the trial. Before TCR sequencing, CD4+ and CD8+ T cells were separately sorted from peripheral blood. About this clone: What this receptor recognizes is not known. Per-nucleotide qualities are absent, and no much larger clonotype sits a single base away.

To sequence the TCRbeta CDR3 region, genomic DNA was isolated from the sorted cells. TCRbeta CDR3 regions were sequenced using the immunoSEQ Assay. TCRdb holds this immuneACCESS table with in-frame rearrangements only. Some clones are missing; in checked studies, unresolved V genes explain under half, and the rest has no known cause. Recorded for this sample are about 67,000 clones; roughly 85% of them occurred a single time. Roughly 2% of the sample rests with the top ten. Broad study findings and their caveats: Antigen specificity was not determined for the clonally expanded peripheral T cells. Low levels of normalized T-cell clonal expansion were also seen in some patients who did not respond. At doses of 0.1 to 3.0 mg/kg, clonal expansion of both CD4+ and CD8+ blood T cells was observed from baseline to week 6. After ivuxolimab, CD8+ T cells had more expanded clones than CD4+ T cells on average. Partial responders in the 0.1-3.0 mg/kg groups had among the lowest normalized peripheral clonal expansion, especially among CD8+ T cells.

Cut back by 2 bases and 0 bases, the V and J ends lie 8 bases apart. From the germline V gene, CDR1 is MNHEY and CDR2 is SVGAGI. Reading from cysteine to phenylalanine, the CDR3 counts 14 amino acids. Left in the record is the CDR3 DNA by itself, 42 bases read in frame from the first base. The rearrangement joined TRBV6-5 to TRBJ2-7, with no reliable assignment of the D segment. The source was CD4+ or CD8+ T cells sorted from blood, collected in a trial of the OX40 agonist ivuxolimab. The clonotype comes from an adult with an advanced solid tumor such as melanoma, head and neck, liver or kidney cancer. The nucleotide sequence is TGTGCCAGCAGTTACCGATTGGACTCCTACGAGCAGTACTTC. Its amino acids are CASSYRLDSYEQYF.